This TCR beta chain was retrieved from a study of T cells after posttransplantation cyclophosphamide. The protocol was immunoSEQ multiplex PCR, while the TCRdb copy is restricted to in-frame clones and leaves out a portion. The sample presents roughly 12,000 clones, none singletons. A marrow graft followed busulfan-fludarabine conditioning, with cyclophosphamide on days +3 and +4. The V and J ends lost 2 bases and 4 bases respectively, with 13 bases between them. CDR1 and CDR2 (germline): SGHDT, YYEEEE. The CDR3 extends over 15 amino acids. This clone was found many times. Its antigen remains unknown. General observations from the study: Donor-recipient repertoire similarity was low at 1-2 months, rising over year one. Skin or GI-infiltrating T cells shared few TRB sequences with blood. Recipient CMV seropositivity and CMV reactivation strongly tracked TRB clonality.

The sequencing here drew on PBMCs, taken after allogeneic stem cell transplant with posttransplant cyclophosphamide. The TCR comes from a female patient in her forties or fifties who received an allogeneic stem cell transplant from a related donor, was CMV-positive, and had acute GVHD only. Some T cells may be supplied by the graft donor. The V and J genes are TRBV5-6 and TRBJ2-1; D is possibly TRBD1 (6 bases). In nucleotides, the CDR3 is TGTGCCAGCAGCTTAACCCGGGACAAGTACAATGAGCAGTTCTTC. This translates into CASSLTRDKYNEQFF.